This T cell receptor (beta chain) was identified during a study of blood T cell repertoires in COVID-19. The ends were cut back, 6 bases at V and 4 bases at J, with 12 bases in the middle. The CDR3 length is 13 residues. Germline CDR1 and CDR2: MNHEY and SVGEGT. Method: immunoSEQ multiplex PCR; TCRdb's copy keeps in-frame clones and lacks some. This sample carries 350,000 to 450,000 clones, 75% to 90% of them seen once, and the ten largest clones take under 8.5%. Sequencing used peripheral blood. The chain joins TRBV6-2 or TRBV6-3 to TRBJ2-5; TRBD1 might be the D (5 bases). This TCR was sampled from a woman aged 55 to 70 with COVID-19, enrolled during active disease. This chain's CDR3 is CASSARVGETQYF. CDR3 coding DNA: TGTGCCAGCAGCGCCAGGGTTGGAGAGACCCAGTACTTC.